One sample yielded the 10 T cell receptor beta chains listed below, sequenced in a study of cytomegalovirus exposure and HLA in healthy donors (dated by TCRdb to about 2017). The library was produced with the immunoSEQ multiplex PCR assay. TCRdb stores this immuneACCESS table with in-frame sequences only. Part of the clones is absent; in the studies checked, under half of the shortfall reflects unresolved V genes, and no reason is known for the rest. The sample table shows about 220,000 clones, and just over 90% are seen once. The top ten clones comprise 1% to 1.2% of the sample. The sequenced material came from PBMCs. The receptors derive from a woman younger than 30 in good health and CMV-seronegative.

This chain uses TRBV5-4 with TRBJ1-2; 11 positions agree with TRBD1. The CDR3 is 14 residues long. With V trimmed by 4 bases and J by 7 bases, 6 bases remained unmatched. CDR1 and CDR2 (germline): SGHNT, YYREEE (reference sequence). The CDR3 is CASSIGQGARGYTF. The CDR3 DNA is TGTGCCAGCAGCATCGGACAGGGGGCGCGTGGCTACACCTTC.

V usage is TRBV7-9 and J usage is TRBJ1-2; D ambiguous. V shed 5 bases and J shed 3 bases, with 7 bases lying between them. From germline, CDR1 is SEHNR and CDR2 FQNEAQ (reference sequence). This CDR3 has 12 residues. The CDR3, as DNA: TGTGCCAGCAGCCTCGTTTACTATGGCTACACCTTC. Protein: CASSLVYYGYTF.

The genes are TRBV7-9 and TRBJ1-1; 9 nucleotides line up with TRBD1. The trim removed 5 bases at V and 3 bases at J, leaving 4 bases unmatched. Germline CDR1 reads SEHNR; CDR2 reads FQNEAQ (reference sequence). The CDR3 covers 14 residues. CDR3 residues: CASSPGTGYTEAFF. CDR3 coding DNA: TGTGCCAGCAGCCCCGGGACAGGGTACACTGAAGCTTTCTTT.

The CDR3 here is CASSQGRGTGVQPQHF. The CDR3 nucleotides are TGCGCCAGCAGCCAAGGTCGGGGGACAGGGGTTCAGCCCCAGCATTTT. V is TRBV4-1 and J is TRBJ1-5; TRBD1 matches 10 bases. Germline trimming cut 1 base from V and 6 bases from J; bases unmatched to any gene: 6. The CDR3 sequence is 16 residues long. From germline, CDR1 is MGHRA and CDR2 YSYEKL.

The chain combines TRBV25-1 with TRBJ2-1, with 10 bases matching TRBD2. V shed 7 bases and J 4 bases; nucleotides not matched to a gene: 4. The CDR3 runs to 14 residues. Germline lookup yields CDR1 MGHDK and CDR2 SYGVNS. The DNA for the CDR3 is TGTGCCAGCATGGCTAGCGGGAGATACAATGAGCAGTTCTTC. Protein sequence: CASMASGRYNEQFF.

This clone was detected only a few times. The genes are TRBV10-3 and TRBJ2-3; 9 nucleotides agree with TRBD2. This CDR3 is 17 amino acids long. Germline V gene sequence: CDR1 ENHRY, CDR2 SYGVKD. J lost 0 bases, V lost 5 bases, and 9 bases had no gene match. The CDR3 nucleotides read TGTGCCATCAGTCAGCCTTTAGCGGGAGCGAGCACAGATACGCAGTATTTT. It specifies CAISQPLAGASTDTQYF.

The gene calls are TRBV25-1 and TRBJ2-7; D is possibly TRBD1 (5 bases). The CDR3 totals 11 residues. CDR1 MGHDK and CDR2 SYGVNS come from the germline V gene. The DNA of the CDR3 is TGTTCGTGCGGCAGGGCCTACGAGCAGTACTTC. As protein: CSCGRAYEQYF.

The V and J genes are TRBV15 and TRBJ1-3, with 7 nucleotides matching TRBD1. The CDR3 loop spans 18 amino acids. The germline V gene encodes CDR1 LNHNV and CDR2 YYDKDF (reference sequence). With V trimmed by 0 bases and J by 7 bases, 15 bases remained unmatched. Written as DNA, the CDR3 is TGTGCCACCAGCAGAGATAGGCTCGCGGCAGGGGGGTTCAACACCATATATTTT. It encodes CATSRDRLAAGGFNTIYF.

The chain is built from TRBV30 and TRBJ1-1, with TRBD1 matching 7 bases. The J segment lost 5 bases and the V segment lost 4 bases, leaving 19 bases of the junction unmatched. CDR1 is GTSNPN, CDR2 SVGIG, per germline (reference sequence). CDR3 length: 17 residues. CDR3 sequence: CAWTPGQRIPMRTEAFF. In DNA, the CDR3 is TGTGCCTGGACCCCGGGACAGCGTATCCCAATGCGGACTGAAGCTTTCTTT.

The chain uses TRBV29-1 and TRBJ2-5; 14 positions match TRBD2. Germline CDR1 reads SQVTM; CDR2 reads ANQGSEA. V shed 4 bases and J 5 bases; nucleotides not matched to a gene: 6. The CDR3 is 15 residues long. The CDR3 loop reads CSVVEGLAGGETQYF. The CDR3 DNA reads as TGCAGCGTTGTCGAAGGACTAGCGGGAGGTGAGACCCAGTACTTC.